One sample yielded the 32 T cell receptor beta chains listed below, sequenced in a study of immune characterization of retroperitoneal liposarcoma. TCRdb analysed the PCR reads with MiXCR anew, one entry per CDR3 protein. The profile shows 1,000 to 1,500 distinct CDR3 sequences, 35% to 50% of them singletons. Specimen: tumor tissue. These TCRs come from a male donor with retroperitoneal liposarcoma.

V gene TRBV12-5 combines with J gene TRBJ2-1; D remains ambiguous. Near its end, the DNA agrees better with TRBJ2-7, so the J call may be wrong. The CDR3 sequence is 13 residues long. Germline values: CDR1 LGHNT, CDR2 FRNRAP. The CDR3 DNA follows: TGTGCTAGTGGTTTGGGGACCTCCTACGAGCAGTACTTC. Protein sequence: CASGLGTSYEQYF.

By sample fraction, this clonotype is medium-sized (0.01 to 0.1%). The chain uses TRBV11-1 and TRBJ2-1, with 7 bases matching TRBD1. Germline V gene data show CDR1 as SGHAT and CDR2 as FQDESV (reference sequence). Trimming cost V 0 bases and J 0 bases; bases outside gene matches: 2. This CDR3 spans 16 amino acids. This CDR3 is CASSLAGTVSYNEQFF. CDR3 DNA: TGTGCCAGCAGCTTAGCGGGGACAGTCTCCTACAATGAGCAGTTCTTC.

This clonotype has only a few counts. The CDR3 reads CASSSPTFDFYNEQYF. CDR3 sequence (DNA): TGTGCCAGCAGCTCACCGACTTTCGACTTTTACAATGAGCAGTACTTC. J is TRBJ2-5 and V is TRBV7-6, with no clear D. There are 16 residues in the CDR3. Germline CDR1 and CDR2: SGHVS and FNYEAQ. V was trimmed by 4 bases and J by 11 bases, leaving 26 bases between them.

This clonotype was seen once. The chain carries TRBV6-1 and TRBJ2-5, with no clear D. The last part of the DNA fits TRBJ2-1 better; the J call may be wrong. The CDR3 covers 12 residues. The germline V gene encodes CDR1 MNHNS and CDR2 SASEGT. The CDR3 DNA reads as TGTGCCAGCAGTATTAGTCGGAATGAGCAGTTCTTC. Protein: CASSISRNEQFF.

The J gene is TRBJ2-5, the V gene TRBV6-6; D is perhaps TRBD1 (5 bases). Matching the DNA end better, TRBJ2-1 makes the J call doubtful. CDR1 and CDR2 (germline): MNHNY, SVGAGI (reference sequence). The CDR3 totals 15 residues. DNA for the CDR3: TGTGCCAGCAGTTACTCTAGGGGCAACTCCTACGAGCAGTTCTTC. This translates into CASSYSRGNSYEQFF.

Relative to its sample, this clonotype is large (0.1 to 1%). The rearrangement joins TRBV6-1 to TRBJ2-6, with unresolved D. Per the germline V gene, CDR1 is MNHNS and CDR2 is SASEGT. V gave up 7 bases and J gave up 0 bases, with 7 bases separating them. The CDR3 is made up of 14 amino acids. CDR3 in amino acids: CASKQTSGANVLTF. CDR3 bases: TGTGCCAGCAAGCAGACCTCTGGGGCCAACGTCCTGACTTTC.

The chain uses TRBV6-6 and TRBJ2-4; D possibly corresponds to TRBD1 (5 bases). Germline loops: CDR1 MNHNY, CDR2 SVGAGI (reference sequence). This CDR3 contains 14 residues. Trimming removed 0 bases at V and 13 bases at J, with 16 bases between. CDR3 loop: CASSYSTVSFEQYF. DNA for the CDR3: TGTGCCAGCAGTTACTCGACAGTTAGCTTTGAGCAGTACTTC.

The table lists this clonotype with a few counts. This chain uses TRBV6-1 with TRBJ2-1, with D perhaps TRBD2 (5 bases). The J call may be mistaken, given a closer DNA end match to TRBJ2-7. Germline CDR1 reads MNHNS; CDR2 reads SASEGT. The CDR3 is 14 amino acids. The chain's CDR3 is CASSDRGSSYEQYF. CDR3 coding DNA: TGTGCCAGCAGCGACCGGGGAAGCTCCTACGAGCAGTACTTC.

This clonotype was counted a few times. The chain has TRBV6-1 and TRBJ2-5, with D hard to call. The DNA matches TRBJ2-7 better at its end, which makes the J call doubtful. The CDR3 covers 11 residues. CDR1 and CDR2 from the germline V gene are MNHNS and SASEGT. This chain's CDR3 is CASSDLREQYF. CDR3 coding DNA: TGTGCCAGCAGTGACCTGCGCGAGCAGTACTTC.

This clonotype has only a few counts. J is TRBJ2-1 and V is TRBV6-9, with D hard to call. The J call may be wrong; the DNA end is better matched by TRBJ2-7. Germline V gene sequence: CDR1 MNHGY, CDR2 SVAAGI. This CDR3 comprises 16 residues. The CDR3 region has the DNA TGTGCCAGCAGTTACTTGGCTGAGTCGGCTTACAATGAGCAGTACTTC. Its protein is CASSYLAESAYNEQYF.

This clonotype came up a few times. The chain combines TRBV28 with TRBJ2-1; 11 bases align to TRBD2. From germline, CDR1 is MDHEN and CDR2 SYDVKM. CDR3 length: 15 amino acids. Losses at the gene ends were 2 bases for V and 7 bases for J; bases not matched to a gene: 4. CDR3 protein: CASSLTSGSRNEQFF. The CDR3 bases are TGTGCCAGCAGTTTAACTAGCGGGAGTAGGAATGAGCAGTTCTTC.

The gene calls are TRBV6-1 and TRBJ2-1; 11 bases map to TRBD1. The end of the DNA fits TRBJ2-7 better, so the J call may be wrong. The CDR3 has 14 residues. Germline V gene sequence: CDR1 MNHNS, CDR2 SASEGT. The CDR3 region has the DNA TGTGCCAGCAGCACCGGGACAGGGGGCTACGAGCAGTACTTC. Protein sequence: CASSTGTGGYEQYF.

The chain is built from TRBV6-1 and TRBJ2-2; D is unresolved. CDR3 length equals 13 residues. CDR1 is MNHNS and CDR2 is SASEGT in the germline V gene. V gave up 7 bases and J gave up 1 base, with 7 bases separating them. CDR3 sequence: CASMAENTGELFF. The DNA for the CDR3 is TGTGCCAGCATGGCGGAGAACACCGGGGAGCTGTTTTTT.

In this sample, this clonotype is medium-sized. At one boundary the junction diverges from the germline segment, which might be a read error. The chain links TRBV7-7 to TRBJ2-1; 10 bases agree with TRBD1. Germline lookup yields CDR1 SSHAT and CDR2 FNYEAQ (reference sequence). CDR3 length equals 13 residues. The chain's CDR3 is CASSVDRGSEQFF. CDR3 coding DNA: TGTGCTAGCAGCGTGGACAGGGGGAGTGAGCAGTTCTTC.

By sample fraction, this clonotype is large. The chain combines TRBV6-1 with TRBJ2-5, with D uncertain. The CDR3 has 13 amino acids. Germline CDR1 MNHNS, CDR2 SASEGT. V was clipped by 6 bases and J by 4 bases, with 12 bases between them. In nucleotides, the CDR3 is TGTGCCAGCAGCTGGGGTATCCGAGAGACCCAGTACTTC. Encoded protein: CASSWGIRETQYF.

This clonotype showed up just a few times. V gene TRBV6-5 combines with J gene TRBJ1-2, with TRBD1 as a possible D gene (5 bases). V shed 0 bases and J shed 4 bases, with 6 bases lying between them. The CDR3 consists of 13 residues. From germline, CDR1 is MNHEY and CDR2 SVGAGI. CDR3 residues: CASSYSGRYGYTF. The CDR3 nucleotides read TGTGCCAGCAGTTACTCGGGACGCTATGGCTACACCTTC.

J is TRBJ2-1 and V is TRBV27; D is undetermined. Trimming took 6 bases from V and 1 from J, leaving 13 bases between them. CDR1 is MNHEY and CDR2 is SMNVEV in the germline V gene (reference sequence). CDR3 length: 15 amino acids. The CDR3 nucleotides read TGTGCCAGCAGCTCTACATCGGAATCCTACAATGAGCAGTTCTTC. This codes for CASSSTSESYNEQFF.

This chain joins TRBV27 and TRBJ2-3; TRBD2 matches 13 bases. The CDR3 is 16 residues long. Germline CDR1 reads MNHEY; CDR2 reads SMNVEV (reference sequence). Losses at the gene ends were 4 bases for V and 3 bases for J; bases not matched to a gene: 4. CDR3 residues: CASSSRLAGGTDTQYF. CDR3 bases: TGTGCCAGCAGTTCCAGACTAGCGGGAGGTACAGATACGCAGTATTTT.

This clonotype was found once. The rearrangement joins TRBV7-2 to TRBJ2-1, with D possibly TRBD1 on 6 matching bases. The DNA end is more similar to TRBJ2-5, so the J call may be wrong. There are 15 residues in the CDR3. The germline V gene encodes CDR1 SGHTA and CDR2 FQGNSA. The CDR3 protein is CASSLVVGQQETQYF. The CDR3 coding sequence is TGTGCCAGCAGCTTAGTCGTCGGACAGCAAGAGACCCAGTACTTC.

This chain joins TRBV10-2 and TRBJ2-1; TRBD2 matches 9 bases. The end of the DNA aligns better with TRBJ2-5, so the J call may be wrong. The CDR3 extends over 13 amino acids. CDR1 and CDR2 (germline): WSHSY, SAAADI. Written as DNA, the CDR3 is TGCGCCAGCAGGGCTAGCGGGGAAGAGACCCAGTACTTC. Translated, it gives CASRASGEETQYF.

This clonotype was recorded a few times. This chain uses TRBV6-1 with TRBJ2-1; D is ambiguous. CDR3 length: 13 amino acids. V was pared by 7 bases and J by 10 bases, with 17 bases between. CDR1 and CDR2 (germline): MNHNS, SASEGT. The CDR3 region has the DNA TGTGCCAGCACGGACCCGCGTGCCTACGAGCAGTTCTTC. This codes for CASTDPRAYEQFF.

The V and J genes are TRBV6-6 and TRBJ2-1; D might be TRBD1 (5 bases). This CDR3 spans 15 amino acids. CDR1 MNHNY and CDR2 SVGAGI come from the germline V gene (reference sequence). Trimming removed 2 bases from V and 4 bases from J, with 12 bases in between. The CDR3 nucleotides are TGTGCCAGCAGTTACGGGCAGGGCGCTTACAATGAGCAGTTCTTC. As protein: CASSYGQGAYNEQFF.

This clonotype was recorded a few times. The V gene is TRBV12-3 or TRBV12-4, the J gene TRBJ2-1; possible D gene TRBD2, 6 bases. The CDR3 loop spans 14 amino acids. V lost 6 bases, J lost 8 bases, and 17 bases lay in between. CDR3 bases: TGTGCCAGCAGGGGGTCCGGGGGAGGAGATGAGCAGTTCTTC. It translates to CASRGSGGGDEQFF.

The V and J genes are TRBV6-1 and TRBJ2-3; 7 bases match TRBD1. The J segment lost 5 bases and the V segment lost 8 bases, leaving 16 bases of the junction unmatched. Germline values: CDR1 MNHNS, CDR2 SASEGT. CDR3 length: 16 amino acids. The CDR3 here is CASGKTSRGSGDTQYF. The CDR3 DNA follows: TGTGCCAGCGGGAAAACCTCCAGGGGGTCAGGAGATACGCAGTATTTT.

This sequence joins TRBV6-5 and TRBJ1-1, with unresolved D. Trimming removed 6 bases from V and 5 bases from J, with 13 bases in between. The CDR3 is 13 amino acids. CDR1 and CDR2 (germline): MNHEY, SVGAGI. CDR3 nucleotides: TGTGCCAGCAGCTCTGGAGGGTGGACTGAAGCTTTCTTT. This encodes CASSSGGWTEAFF.

The chain combines TRBV24-1 with TRBJ2-3; 14 bases map to TRBD2. The germline V gene encodes CDR1 KGHDR and CDR2 SFDVKD. V lost 2 bases and J lost 2; bases outside the gene matches: 14. The CDR3 covers 21 residues. CDR3 nucleotides: TGTGCCACCAGTGATTCCACCCGACTAGCGGGAGGGCCACGGGACACAGATACGCAGTATTTT. Its translation is CATSDSTRLAGGPRDTDTQYF.

This clonotype is labeled as medium-sized (0.01 to 0.1%). The chain has TRBV6-1 and TRBJ2-1; 13 nucleotides line up with TRBD2. The length of the CDR3 is 19 residues. Germline V gives CDR1 MNHNS, CDR2 SASEGT. V was pared by 3 bases and J by 0 bases, with 8 bases of the junction left unmatched. This chain's CDR3 is CASSDPGLAGTYSYNEQFF. The CDR3 region has the DNA TGTGCCAGCAGTGACCCGGGACTAGCGGGGACTTACTCCTACAATGAGCAGTTCTTC.

This clonotype has more than one count but fewer than ten. This sequence joins TRBV7-2 and TRBJ2-5; TRBD2 matches 9 bases. The germline V gene encodes CDR1 SGHTA and CDR2 FQGNSA. J lost 2 bases, V lost 5 bases, and 15 bases had no gene match. This CDR3 is built from 18 residues. CDR3 sequence (DNA): TGTGCCAGCAGCCCACGCCCCTCGCTAGCGGGGATGCAAGAGACCCAGTACTTC. Its protein product is CASSPRPSLAGMQETQYF. Looking up the rest from reference TRBV7-2 and TRBJ2-5 gives the full variable domain: GAGVSQSPSNKVTEKGKDVELRCDPISGHTALYWYRQSLGQGLEFLIYFQGNSAPDKSGLPSDRFSAERTGGSVSTLTIQRTQQEDSAVYLCASSPRPSLAGMQETQYFGPGTRLLVL.

This clonotype is labeled as medium-sized (0.01 to 0.1%). The rearrangement links TRBV11-2 to TRBJ2-5, with 9 bases aligning to TRBD2. The CDR3 is made up of 15 amino acids. Germline values: CDR1 SGHAT, CDR2 FQNNGV. The V and J ends lost 2 bases and 1 base, in that order; junction bases with no gene match: 2. In DNA, the CDR3 is TGTGCCAGCAGCTTACTAGCGGGGCCCCAAGAGACCCAGTACTTC. Translated, it gives CASSLLAGPQETQYF.

The rearrangement uses TRBV7-3 and TRBJ2-5, with TRBD2 matching 7 bases. The J call may be wrong; the DNA end is better matched by TRBJ2-1. The CDR3 has 14 amino acids. Germline V gene sequence: CDR1 SGHTA, CDR2 FQGTGA. CDR3 amino acids: CASSSWGGVGTQFF. CDR3 nucleotides: TGTGCCAGCAGCTCTTGGGGGGGGGTAGGGACCCAGTTCTTC.

The chain couples TRBV6-1 to TRBJ2-1, with D unresolved. Trimming removed 8 bases from V and 9 bases from J, with 17 bases in between. The CDR3 runs to 13 residues. The V gene's germline CDR1 is MNHNS and CDR2 SASEGT. CDR3 nucleotide sequence: TGTGCCAGCTTCGCATCCGCCGGCAGTGAGCAGTTCTTC. This sequence encodes CASFASAGSEQFF.

The chain uses TRBV27 and TRBJ2-5; 16 bases agree with TRBD2. Judging by the DNA end, TRBJ2-1 fits better; the J call may be wrong. CDR3 length equals 17 residues. CDR1 is MNHEY, CDR2 SMNVEV, per germline (reference sequence). The CDR3 protein is CASSPFGTSGRAEEQFF. CDR3 bases: TGTGCCAGCAGTCCCTTCGGGACTAGCGGGAGGGCCGAGGAGCAGTTCTTC.